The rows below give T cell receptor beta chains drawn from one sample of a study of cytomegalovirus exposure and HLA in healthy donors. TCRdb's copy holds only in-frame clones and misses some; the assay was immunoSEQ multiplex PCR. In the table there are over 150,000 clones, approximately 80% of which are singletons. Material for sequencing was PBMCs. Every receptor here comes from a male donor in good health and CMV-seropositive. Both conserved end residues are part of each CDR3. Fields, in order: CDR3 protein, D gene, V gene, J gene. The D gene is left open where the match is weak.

CAISDLNPGLAGGWEETQYF	TRBD2	TRBV10-3	TRBJ2-5
CASSQDSLAGGPQQFF	TRBD2	TRBV4-2	TRBJ2-1
CASSFDRGPNEQFF	TRBD1	TRBV7-2	TRBJ2-1
CASSLQLAGGLSPTDTQYF	TRBD2	TRBV5-4	TRBJ2-3
CASSAGTVYEQYF	TRBD1	TRBV27	TRBJ2-7
CATSGPSGGAGEQFF	TRBD2	TRBV15	TRBJ2-1
CASSEGRGNYGYTF	.	TRBV6-1	TRBJ1-2
CASSPQGLAQETQYF	TRBD2	TRBV18	TRBJ2-5
CASSRQTVNYGYTF	.	TRBV9	TRBJ1-2
CASGFNTGELFF	.	TRBV9	TRBJ2-2
CASRDSWLPLNTEAFF	.	TRBV5-4	TRBJ1-1
CASSGRGASGGYGEQFF	TRBD2	TRBV9	TRBJ2-1
CASSAKDSLSGNTIYF	.	TRBV4-2	TRBJ1-3
CASSSYAWTPNTEAFF	.	TRBV28	TRBJ1-1
CASSDFGGGAVGELFF	TRBD2	TRBV6-4	TRBJ2-2
CASSVPEEQYF	.	TRBV2	TRBJ2-5
CASSYSVVGFEQYF	.	TRBV6-6	TRBJ2-7
CASRVGNRNEQFF	.	TRBV10-3	TRBJ2-1
CASSLGDYEQFF	.	TRBV5-1	TRBJ2-1
CSSSFGTAEAFF	TRBD1	TRBV7-9	TRBJ1-1
CASSPMVDTNYGYTF	.	TRBV18	TRBJ1-2
CASSFGQIYEQYF	.	TRBV5-4	TRBJ2-7
CASSERTGAGDTIYF	TRBD1	TRBV9	TRBJ1-3
CASSEEDRINQPQHF	TRBD1	TRBV6-1	TRBJ1-5
CASSEQASNQPQHF	.	TRBV19	TRBJ1-5
CASSQVTIDRPLWDTQYF	.	TRBV4-2	TRBJ2-3
CASSLRGGLSSYNEQFF	TRBD1	TRBV7-8	TRBJ2-1
CASSLGHSYGYTF	.	TRBV5-5	TRBJ1-2
CASSLHGSGNTEAFF	.	TRBV5-1	TRBJ1-1
CASSPGQATDTQYF	TRBD1	TRBV11-3	TRBJ2-3
CAWGRTGNFGNTIYF	TRBD1	TRBV30	TRBJ1-3
CASSVELNKNIQYF	.	TRBV9	TRBJ2-4
CASSPGTGNYEQYF	TRBD1	TRBV9	TRBJ2-7
CSSSRQWSRNTEAFF	.	TRBV7-9	TRBJ1-1
CASSKDSGVYNEQFF	TRBD2	TRBV19	TRBJ2-1